The 15 T cell receptor beta chains below were found in one sample sequenced in a study of CD8 T cells in Susac syndrome. The RNA, about 0.5 to 1 ug, was put through reverse transcription using random hexamers. TCRdb reprocessed the immunoSEQ multiplex PCR reads with MiXCR, giving one entry per CDR3 protein. Here the sample spans about 83,000 distinct CDR3 sequences, 96% being singletons. Sequenced input: CD8+ T cells from PBMCs. The receptors come from a human donor with Susac syndrome.

The V and J genes are TRBV19 and TRBJ1-5; the match to TRBD1 covers 9 bases. Trimming at V came to 5 bases and at J to 3 bases, leaving 5 bases not matched to a gene. Germline V gives CDR1 LNHDA, CDR2 SQIVND (reference sequence). The CDR3 extends over 15 amino acids. CDR3 residues: CASSRGTGINQPQHF. The CDR3 coding sequence is TGTGCCAGTAGTCGCGGGACAGGGATCAATCAGCCCCAGCATTTT.

The chain is built from TRBV15 and TRBJ1-6; D might be TRBD1 (6 bases). The length of the CDR3 is 15 residues. Germline CDR1 reads LNHNV; CDR2 reads YYDKDF (reference sequence). Trimming pared 0 bases from V and 10 bases from J, leaving 13 bases between. The CDR3 protein is CATSRDLGAGSPLHF. CDR3 DNA: TGTGCCACCAGCAGAGATTTGGGGGCTGGATCACCCCTCCACTTT.

This chain uses TRBV5-1 with TRBJ1-6, with D hard to call. The CDR3 runs 13 residues. Germline CDR1 and CDR2: SGHRS and YFSETQ. The V end was cut by 6 bases, the J end by 4 bases, with 8 bases between. The CDR3 region is CASTWEYNSPLHF. CDR3 bases: TGCGCCAGCACATGGGAATATAATTCACCCCTCCACTTT. Full variable domain (remainder filled in from reference TRBV5-1 and TRBJ1-6): KAGVTQTPRYLIKTRGQQVTLSCSPISGHRSVSWYQQTPGQGLQFLFEYFSETQRNKGNFPGRFSGRQFSNSRSEMNVSTLELGDSALYLCASTWEYNSPLHFGNGTRLTVT.

The chain has TRBV15 and TRBJ1-4, with D hard to call. The CDR3 has 15 amino acids. Trimming removed 0 bases from V and 0 bases from J, with 5 bases in between. Germline values: CDR1 LNHNV, CDR2 YYDKDF (reference sequence). The CDR3 DNA follows: TGTGCCACCAGCAGAGAAAAAGCAACTAATGAAAAACTGTTTTTT. This gives the protein CATSREKATNEKLFF.

The chain recombines TRBV7-9 with TRBJ2-1, with TRBD1 identical over 7 bases. The V segment lost 5 bases and the J segment 1 base; nucleotides outside the gene matches: 8. CDR3 length: 16 amino acids. CDR1 is SEHNR, CDR2 FQNEAQ, per germline (reference sequence). The CDR3 DNA sequence: TGTGCCAGCAGCCCGGAGGACAGGCGTTCCTACAATGAGCAGTTCTTC. Translated: CASSPEDRRSYNEQFF.

J is TRBJ1-2 and V is TRBV20-1; 10 nucleotides line up with TRBD1. V shed 6 bases and J 2 bases; nucleotides not matched to a gene: 3. Germline V gene sequence: CDR1 DFQATT, CDR2 SNEGSKA (reference sequence). The CDR3 consists of 13 residues. CDR3 DNA: TGCAGTGCAGCGGGACAGGGGAACTATGGCTACACCTTC. It yields the protein CSAAGQGNYGYTF.

The V and J genes are TRBV29-1 and TRBJ1-2; 9 nucleotides agree with TRBD1. V shed 6 bases, J shed 3 bases, and the junction held 5 bases outside the gene matches. This CDR3 region has 13 residues. In germline, CDR1 is SQVTM, CDR2 ANQGSEA. The CDR3 reads CSVGDREYYGYTF. The DNA for the CDR3 is TGCAGCGTGGGGGACAGGGAATACTATGGCTACACCTTC.

The CDR3 DNA reads TGTGCCAGTAGTATGCGCGGTTGGGGAAGTATGAACACTGAAGCTTTCTTT. It codes for CASSMRGWGSMNTEAFF. This chain uses TRBV19 with TRBJ1-1; unclear D gene. CDR3 length equals 17 residues. Germline values: CDR1 LNHDA, CDR2 SQIVND (reference sequence). With 3 bases removed from V and 0 bases from J, the gap between germline ends came to 17 bases.

The genes are TRBV7-9 and TRBJ2-7; 8 bases line up with TRBD1. Trimming cost V 7 bases and J 6 bases; bases outside gene matches: 11. Germline values: CDR1 SEHNR, CDR2 FQNEAQ (reference sequence). The CDR3 contains 14 residues. CDR3 nucleotides: TGTGCCAGCACCGCGGACAGGGAATTGGGCGAGCAGTACTTC. It codes for CASTADRELGEQYF.

CDR3 loop: CASSAGGVLPIYGYTF. CDR3 nucleotides: TGTGCCAGCAGCGCAGGGGGCGTTCTACCCATCTATGGCTACACCTTC. The V gene is TRBV9, the J gene TRBJ1-2; 8 positions match TRBD1. The CDR3 totals 16 residues. V dropped 3 bases and J dropped 4; count of bases not matched to a gene: 11. Germline CDR1 reads SGDLS; CDR2 reads YYNGEE.

This rearrangement joins TRBV5-1 to TRBJ1-2; weak D call: TRBD1 (5 bases). CDR1 is SGHRS and CDR2 is YFSETQ in the germline V gene. The CDR3 spans 13 residues. Trimming left V 5 bases short and J 5 bases short, with 13 bases between. The CDR3: CASRGGVEYGYTF. Written as DNA, the CDR3 is TGCGCCAGCAGAGGAGGGGTAGAATATGGCTACACCTTC.

The chain recombines TRBV7-9 with TRBJ1-6; tentative D call: TRBD1 (5 bases). This CDR3 has 14 amino acids. Trimming cost V 5 bases and J 7 bases, with 12 bases left between them. Germline V gene data show CDR1 as SEHNR and CDR2 as FQNEAQ (reference sequence). This CDR3 is CASSAGLTNSPLHF. The CDR3 DNA reads as TGTGCCAGCAGCGCGGGACTGACGAATTCACCCCTCCACTTT.

This sequence joins TRBV20-1 and TRBJ2-4; 8 bases fit TRBD2. Germline V gives CDR1 DFQATT, CDR2 SNEGSKA (reference sequence). The CDR3 is made up of 15 amino acids. Losses at the gene ends were 6 bases for V and 3 bases for J; bases not matched to a gene: 10. DNA for the CDR3: TGCAGTGCAATACAGCGGGAGTTCGACAAAAACATTCAGTACTTC. It yields the protein CSAIQREFDKNIQYF.

The chain has TRBV6-2 or TRBV6-3 and TRBJ2-1; D gene unclear. Trimming took off 2 bases at V and 4 bases at J, with 6 bases between the two ends. This CDR3 has 13 residues. From germline, CDR1 is MNHEY and CDR2 SVGEGT. The chain's CDR3 is CASSYREYNEQFF. The DNA of the CDR3 is TGTGCCAGCAGTTACAGGGAATACAATGAGCAGTTCTTC.

The chain joins TRBV5-6 to TRBJ2-1, with TRBD2 matching 13 bases. The CDR3 length is 16 residues. CDR1 and CDR2 from the germline V gene are SGHDT and YYEEEE. The V gene end was trimmed by 4 bases and the J gene end by 2 bases; junction bases not matched to a gene: 3. CDR3 DNA sequence: TGTGCCAGCAGCGCCGGACTAGCGGGGGCCTACAATGAGCAGTTCTTC. Its translation: CASSAGLAGAYNEQFF.